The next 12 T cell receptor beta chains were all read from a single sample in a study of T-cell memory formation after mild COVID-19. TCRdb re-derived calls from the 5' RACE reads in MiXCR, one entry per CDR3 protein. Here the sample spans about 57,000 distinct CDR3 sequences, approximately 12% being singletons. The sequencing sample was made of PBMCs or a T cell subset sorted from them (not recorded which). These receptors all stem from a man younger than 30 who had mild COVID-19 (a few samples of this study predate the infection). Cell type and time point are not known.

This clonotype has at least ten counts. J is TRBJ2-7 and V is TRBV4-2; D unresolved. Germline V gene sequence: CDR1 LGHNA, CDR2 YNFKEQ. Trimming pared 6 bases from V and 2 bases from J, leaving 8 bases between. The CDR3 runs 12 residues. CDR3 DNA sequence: TGTGCCAGCAGTTACGAAACCTACGAGCAGTACTTC. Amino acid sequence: CASSYETYEQYF.

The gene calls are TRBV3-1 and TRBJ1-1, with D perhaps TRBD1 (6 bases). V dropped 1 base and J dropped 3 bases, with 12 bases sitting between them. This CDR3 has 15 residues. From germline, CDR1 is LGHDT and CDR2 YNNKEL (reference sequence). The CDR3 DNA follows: TGTGCCAGCAGCCAAGGCGGGGGGCTGGACACTGAAGCTTTCTTT. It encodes CASSQGGGLDTEAFF.

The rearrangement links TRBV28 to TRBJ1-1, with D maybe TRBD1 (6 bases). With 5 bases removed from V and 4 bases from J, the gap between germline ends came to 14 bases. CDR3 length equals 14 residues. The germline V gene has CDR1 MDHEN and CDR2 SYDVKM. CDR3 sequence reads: CASSPQGSVTEAFF. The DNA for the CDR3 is TGTGCCAGCAGTCCACAGGGAAGTGTCACTGAAGCTTTCTTT. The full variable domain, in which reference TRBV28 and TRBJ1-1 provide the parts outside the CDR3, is DVKVTQSSRYLVKRTGEKVFLECVQDMDHENMFWYRQDPGLGLRLIYFSYDVKMKEKGDIPEGYSVSREKKERFSLILESASTNQTSMYLCASSPQGSVTEAFFGQGTRLTVV.

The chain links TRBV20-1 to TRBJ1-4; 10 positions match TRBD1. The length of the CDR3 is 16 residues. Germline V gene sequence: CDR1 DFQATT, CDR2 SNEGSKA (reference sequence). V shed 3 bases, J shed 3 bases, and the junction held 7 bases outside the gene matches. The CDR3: CSARTGGAGANEKLFF. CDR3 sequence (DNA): TGCAGTGCTAGGACAGGGGGCGCGGGAGCTAATGAAAAACTGTTTTTT.

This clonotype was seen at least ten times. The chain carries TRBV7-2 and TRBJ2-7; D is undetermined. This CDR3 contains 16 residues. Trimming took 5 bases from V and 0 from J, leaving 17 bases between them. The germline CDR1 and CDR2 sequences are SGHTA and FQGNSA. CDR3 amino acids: CASSRDRSKVSYEQYF. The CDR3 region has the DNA TGTGCCAGCAGCCGTGACCGATCGAAGGTCTCCTACGAGCAGTACTTC.

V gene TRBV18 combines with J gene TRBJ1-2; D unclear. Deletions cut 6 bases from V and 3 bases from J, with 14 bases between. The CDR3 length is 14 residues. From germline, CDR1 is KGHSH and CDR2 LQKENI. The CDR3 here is CASSTLNGHYGYTF. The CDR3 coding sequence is TGTGCCAGCTCGACACTAAACGGCCACTATGGCTACACCTTC.

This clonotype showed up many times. CDR3 protein: CASSSGGSYNEQFF. The CDR3 bases are TGTGCCAGCAGCAGCGGGGGTTCCTACAATGAGCAGTTCTTC. The rearrangement uses TRBV7-3 and TRBJ2-1, with 8 bases that match TRBD2. The CDR3 is 14 amino acids. Germline V gene data show CDR1 as SGHTA and CDR2 as FQGTGA. V was clipped by 5 bases and J by 1 base; unmatched bases: 1.

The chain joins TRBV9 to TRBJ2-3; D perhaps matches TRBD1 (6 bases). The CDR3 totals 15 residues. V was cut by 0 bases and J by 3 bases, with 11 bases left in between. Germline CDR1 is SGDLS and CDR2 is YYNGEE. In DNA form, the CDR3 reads TGTGCCAGCAGCGTAGAGGGGGATGGTACAGATACGCAGTATTTT. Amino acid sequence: CASSVEGDGTDTQYF.

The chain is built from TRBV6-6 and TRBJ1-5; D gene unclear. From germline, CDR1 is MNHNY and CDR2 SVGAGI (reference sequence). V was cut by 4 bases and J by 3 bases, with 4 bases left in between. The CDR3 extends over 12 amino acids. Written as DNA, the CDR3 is TGTGCCAGCAGTTTCGTCAATCAGCCCCAGCATTTT. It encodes CASSFVNQPQHF.

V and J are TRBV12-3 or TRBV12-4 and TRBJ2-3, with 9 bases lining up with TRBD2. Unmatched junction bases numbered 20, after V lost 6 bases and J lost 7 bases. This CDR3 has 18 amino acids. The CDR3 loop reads CASSPGGGLAPLSYTQYF. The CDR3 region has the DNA TGTGCCAGCAGCCCAGGGGGGGGACTAGCTCCCCTTAGTTATACGCAGTATTTT.

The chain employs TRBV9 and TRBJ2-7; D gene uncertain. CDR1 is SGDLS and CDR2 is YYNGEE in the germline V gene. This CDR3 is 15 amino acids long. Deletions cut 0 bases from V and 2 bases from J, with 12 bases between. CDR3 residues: CASSVVAGATYEQYF. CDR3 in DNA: TGTGCCAGCAGCGTAGTGGCAGGTGCCACCTACGAGCAGTACTTC. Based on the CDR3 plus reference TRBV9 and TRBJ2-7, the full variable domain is DSGVTQTPKHLITATGQRVTLRCSPRSGDLSVYWYQQSLDQGLQFLIQYYNGEERAKGNILERFSAQQFPDLHSELNLSSLELGDSALYFCASSVVAGATYEQYFGPGTRLTVT.

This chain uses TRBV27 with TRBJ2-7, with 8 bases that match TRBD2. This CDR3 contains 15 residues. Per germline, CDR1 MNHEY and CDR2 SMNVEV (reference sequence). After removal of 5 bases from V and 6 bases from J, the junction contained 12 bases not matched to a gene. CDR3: CASSQAGELGGEQYF. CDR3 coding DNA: TGTGCCAGCAGTCAAGCGGGAGAGTTAGGGGGCGAGCAGTACTTC.